Shown below are 22 T cell receptor beta chains from a single sample sequenced in a study of graft-versus-host responses after intestinal transplantation. These receptors are not linked to any known antigen. The method was immunoSEQ multiplex PCR; TCRdb's version includes in-frame clones alone and lacks a portion of them. The sample has approximately 85,000 clones; around 93% are singletons. The material was unstimulated CD8+ T cells sorted from spleen or lymph node cells, obtained before transplant. The receptors derive from a human donor who was the organ donor for an intestinal transplant.

Here the CDR3 reads CASSPSGLAGLYEQYF. The CDR3 bases are TGTGCCAGCTCACCAAGTGGACTAGCGGGCCTCTACGAGCAGTACTTC. The chain joins TRBV18 to TRBJ2-7; 11 positions agree with TRBD2. Germline trimming cut 2 bases from V and 3 bases from J; bases unmatched to any gene: 6. CDR3 length: 16 amino acids. The germline V gene encodes CDR1 KGHSH and CDR2 LQKENI.

The V gene is TRBV4-2, the J gene TRBJ2-1; 16 bases are shared with TRBD2. V lost 4 bases and J lost 0; bases outside the gene matches: 12. The CDR3 runs to 21 residues. Per the germline V gene, CDR1 is LGHNA and CDR2 is YNFKEQ. CDR3 in DNA: TGTGCCAGCAGCCGAAATGTCCCGGGACTAGCGGGAGGGAGCTCCTACAATGAGCAGTTCTTC. Its translation: CASSRNVPGLAGGSSYNEQFF.

The rearrangement uses TRBV2 and TRBJ1-6, with 7 positions matching TRBD1. V lost 6 bases and J lost 8; bases outside the gene matches: 10. The germline gives CDR1 SNHLY, CDR2 FYNNEI. CDR3 length: 15 amino acids. The CDR3 loop is CASRGGNTGDSPLHF. The DNA of the CDR3 is TGTGCCAGCAGGGGCGGGAACACAGGGGATTCACCCCTCCACTTT. Full variable domain (outside the CDR3, taken from reference TRBV2 and TRBJ1-6): EPEVTQTPSHQVTQMGQEVILRCVPISNHLYFYWYRQILGQKVEFLVSFYNNEISEKSEIFDDQFSVERPDGSNFTLKIRSTKLEDSAMYFCASRGGNTGDSPLHFGNGTRLTVT.

CDR3 loop: CASSSWTSGDNEQFF. The CDR3 DNA is TGTGCCAGCAGCTCTTGGACTAGCGGCGACAATGAGCAGTTCTTC. The chain couples TRBV11-2 to TRBJ2-1, with 10 bases aligning to TRBD2. CDR1 and CDR2 (germline): SGHAT, FQNNGV. The CDR3 is made up of 15 amino acids. With V trimmed by 4 bases and J by 5 bases, 5 bases remained unmatched.

The chain links TRBV2 to TRBJ1-4; a possible D gene is TRBD1 (5 bases). Germline-derived CDR1 and CDR2 are SNHLY and FYNNEI. V gave up 3 bases and J gave up 8 bases, with 13 bases separating them. The CDR3 is made up of 14 amino acids. Here the CDR3 DNA reads TGTGCCAGCAGTGATGGCCTAAGGGGCGAAAAACTGTTTTTT. It translates to CASSDGLRGEKLFF.

This chain uses TRBV4-1 with TRBJ2-1, with 13 bases matching TRBD2. This CDR3 is 17 amino acids long. V was pared by 4 bases and J by 2 bases, with 5 bases of the junction left unmatched. The germline gives CDR1 MGHRA, CDR2 YSYEKL. For the CDR3, the DNA is TGCGCCAGCAGCCCGACTAGCGGGAGGCTCGCCTACAATGAGCAGTTCTTC. Residues: CASSPTSGRLAYNEQFF.

The chain uses TRBV5-4 and TRBJ2-5, with 7 bases lining up with TRBD2. There are 15 residues in the CDR3. V lost 1 base and J lost 7; bases outside the gene matches: 10. From germline, CDR1 is SGHNT and CDR2 YYREEE (reference sequence). CDR3 in amino acids: CASSLLLAAPGTQYF. The CDR3 bases are TGTGCCAGCAGCTTGTTGCTAGCGGCCCCAGGGACCCAGTACTTC.

This chain connects TRBV7-2 to TRBJ1-2, with D possibly matching TRBD1 (5 bases). The germline gives CDR1 SGHTA, CDR2 FQGNSA. V lost 5 bases to trimming and J lost 4 bases, with 14 bases between them. The CDR3 runs to 14 residues. The CDR3 reads CASSRGWQAYGYTF. DNA of the CDR3: TGTGCCAGCAGCAGGGGCTGGCAGGCCTATGGCTACACCTTC.

This chain links TRBV28 with TRBJ2-7; weak D call: TRBD1 (6 bases). The V end lost 6 bases, the J end lost 2 bases, and 14 bases lay between the germline ends. Germline CDR1 and CDR2: MDHEN and SYDVKM. The CDR3 runs 14 residues. The CDR3 coding sequence is TGTGCCAGCAGCCCTGCAGGGACAACCTACGAGCAGTACTTC. Translation gives CASSPAGTTYEQYF.

V and J are TRBV6-5 and TRBJ2-5; D not resolved. The CDR3 extends over 15 amino acids. Germline CDR1 reads MNHEY; CDR2 reads SVGAGI. V was pared by 4 bases and J by 2 bases, with 14 bases between. In DNA form, the CDR3 reads TGTGCCAGCAGTTCCTCAGCGATGAGTCAAGAGACCCAGTACTTC. This codes for CASSSSAMSQETQYF.

This chain uses TRBV28 with TRBJ1-6, with unresolved D. V lost 1 base to trimming and J lost 14 bases, with 15 bases between them. CDR3 size: 14 residues. Germline CDR1 MDHEN, CDR2 SYDVKM. This chain's CDR3 is CASSLFGLEPTLHF. In nucleotides, the CDR3 is TGTGCCAGCAGTTTATTCGGCCTAGAGCCGACCCTCCACTTT.

This CDR3 is CASNHGAEQFF. CDR3 in DNA: TGTGCCAGCAACCATGGGGCTGAGCAGTTCTTC. The rearrangement links TRBV7-9 to TRBJ2-1; weak D call: TRBD1 (5 bases). The CDR3 has 11 amino acids. Germline V CDR1 and CDR2: SEHNR, FQNEAQ (reference sequence). Between the trimmed V and J ends, which lost 7 bases and 9 bases, there was a span of 10 bases.

This chain links TRBV9 with TRBJ2-5, with TRBD2 matching over 12 bases. Germline V CDR1 and CDR2: SGDLS, YYNGEE. J gave up 4 bases and V 4 bases, and 8 bases lay outside the gene matches. CDR3 length: 16 residues. The CDR3 loop is CASSMTSGRKIETQYF. The CDR3 DNA reads as TGTGCCAGCAGCATGACTAGCGGGAGAAAGATAGAGACCCAGTACTTC.

The V call is TRBV6-4, the J call TRBJ2-4; 8 bases line up with TRBD1. Germline lookup yields CDR1 MRHNA and CDR2 SNTAGT. This CDR3 region has 18 residues. V lost 5 bases to trimming and J lost 0 bases; unmatched junction nucleotides: 12. CDR3 sequence reads: CASSPGQADFLAKNIQYF. The CDR3 region has the DNA TGTGCCAGCAGTCCGGGACAGGCGGATTTTCTAGCCAAAAACATTCAGTACTTC.

Details on this clone: One end of the junction varies from germline; a read error may be responsible. This specimen includes other DNA sequences encoding the same CDR3. The chain recombines TRBV19 with TRBJ1-5; 11 bases agree with TRBD1. The CDR3 loop spans 15 amino acids. Germline-derived CDR1 and CDR2 are LNHDA and SQIVND (reference sequence). In DNA, the CDR3 is TGTGCCAGTAGTATATGGACAGGGGGCAATCAGCCCCAGCACTTT. Translating gives CASSIWTGGNQPQHF.

This sequence joins TRBV4-2 and TRBJ2-5; tentative D call: TRBD1 (5 bases). Per germline, CDR1 LGHNA and CDR2 YNFKEQ. The CDR3 runs 17 residues. Deletions cut 0 bases from V and 7 bases from J, with 21 bases between. The CDR3 loop reads CASSQDRLATPRATQYF. CDR3 in DNA: TGTGCCAGCAGCCAAGACCGGTTGGCGACCCCCAGGGCGACCCAGTACTTC.

This clone was seen a few times. The chain is built from TRBV19 and TRBJ2-7; 10 nucleotides line up with TRBD1. Germline V lookup: CDR1 LNHDA, CDR2 SQIVND (reference sequence). V gave up 4 bases and J gave up 2 bases; unmatched junction bases: 5. This CDR3 is built from 15 residues. This CDR3 is CASSSDRGLPYEQYF. Written as DNA, the CDR3 is TGTGCCAGTAGTAGCGACAGGGGGCTTCCCTACGAGCAGTACTTC.

V and J are TRBV19 and TRBJ1-4, with 8 bases matching TRBD1. Germline trimming cut 5 bases from V and 5 bases from J; bases unmatched to any gene: 4. The CDR3 is 14 amino acids. CDR1 is LNHDA, CDR2 SQIVND, per germline (reference sequence). The CDR3: CASSGQGRNEKLFF. CDR3 in DNA: TGTGCCAGTAGTGGACAGGGAAGGAATGAAAAACTGTTTTTT.

V usage is TRBV10-3 and J usage is TRBJ2-7, with TRBD2 identical over 16 bases. Looked up from germline, CDR1 is ENHRY and CDR2 is SYGVKD. The CDR3 covers 17 residues. Trimming removed 6 bases from V and 4 bases from J; junction bases left unmatched: 9. CDR3: CAIRGLAGGPLGYEQYF. CDR3 nucleotide sequence: TGTGCCATCAGGGGACTAGCGGGAGGGCCGTTAGGGTACGAGCAGTACTTC.

J is TRBJ2-3 and V is TRBV6-5; D unresolved. Germline V lookup: CDR1 MNHEY, CDR2 SVGAGI. Trimming stripped 0 bases from V and 11 bases from J, with 12 bases between. This CDR3 comprises 13 residues. DNA for the CDR3: TGTGCCAGCAGTTACTCGATTATGGCAGAGCAGTATTTT. Translated: CASSYSIMAEQYF.

J is TRBJ1-3 and V is TRBV14; D unclear. This CDR3 has 12 residues. Germline V CDR1 and CDR2: SGHDN, FVKESK. The germline V and J ends were trimmed by 4 bases and 3 bases, with 4 bases remaining between them. The CDR3 region has the DNA TGTGCCAGCAGCCCCTATGGAAACACCATATATTTT. It is translated as CASSPYGNTIYF.

J is TRBJ2-7 and V is TRBV5-1, with 10 bases matching TRBD2. V trimming: 4 bases; J trimming: 6 bases; junction bases outside the gene matches: 13. Germline V gene lookup returns CDR1 SGHRS and CDR2 YFSETQ. The CDR3 consists of 16 residues. The CDR3 DNA sequence: TGCGCCAGCAGCCCTCTCGGCCTAGCGGGAGTAGGCGAGCAGTACTTC. It translates to CASSPLGLAGVGEQYF.